This entry is about one TCR beta chain. This CDR3 spans 16 amino acids. Germline V gives CDR1 GTSNPN, CDR2 SVGIG (reference sequence). V gave up 1 base and J gave up 5 bases, with 18 bases separating them. The data originate from a study of blood T cells in healthy people across ages. A second PCR of roughly 6 to 12 cycles used a sample-barcoded 5' primer and a J-beta primer mix. From the 5' RACE reads, TCRdb called clonotypes with MiXCR, one entry per CDR3 protein. Among around 870,000 distinct CDR3 sequences listed, less than 35% were seen once. The sequence derives from a woman of 80 years or more in good health. The chain couples TRBV30 to TRBJ1-3; D perhaps matches TRBD1 (5 bases). The sample taken for sequencing was blood. CDR3 sequence (DNA): TGTGCCTGGAGTGGCCGAGAGGGGTCACATAGAAACACCATATATTTT. Amino acids: CAWSGREGSHRNTIYF.